This T cell receptor beta chain was recorded in a study of somatic mutations in cytotoxic T cells in rheumatoid arthritis. Produced via immunoSEQ multiplex PCR; TCRdb's table is partial and in-frame only. This sample has more than 11,000 clones, with around 80% found just once. The TCR comes from an adult with rheumatoid arthritis. The sample taken for sequencing was CD8+ T cells sorted from blood.

The chain's CDR3 is CASSKGASSYEQYF. CDR3 coding DNA: TGTGCCAGCAGCAAGGGGGCTTCCTCCTACGAGCAGTACTTC. This chain uses TRBV5-6 with TRBJ2-7; 7 bases align to TRBD1. Looked up from germline, CDR1 is SGHDT and CDR2 is YYEEEE. This CDR3 contains 14 residues. Unmatched junction bases numbered 4, after V lost 4 bases and J lost 0 bases.